Presented here are 12 T cell receptor beta chains from one specimen sequenced in a study of blood T cells in healthy people across ages. The second PCR ran roughly 6 to 11 cycles with a sample-barcoded 5' primer and J-beta primers. Using its own MiXCR run on the 5' RACE reads, TCRdb lists one record per CDR3 protein. The table has about 1.4 million distinct CDR3 sequences, approximately 59% seen once. Input material: blood. Receptors originate from a man between 18 and 29 years old in good health.

The V gene is TRBV9, the J gene TRBJ1-2; TRBD1 matches 8 bases. Trimming at V came to 3 bases and at J to 1 base, leaving 14 bases not matched to a gene. CDR3 length: 18 residues. CDR1 is SGDLS, CDR2 YYNGEE, per germline. CDR3 sequence: CASSGATGGKAGNYGYTF. The CDR3 bases are TGTGCCAGCAGCGGAGCTACAGGGGGTAAGGCCGGTAACTATGGCTACACCTTC.

The V and J genes are TRBV6-1 and TRBJ2-1; TRBD2 aligns across 12 bases. The CDR3 loop spans 17 amino acids. With V trimmed by 6 bases and J by 6 bases, 12 bases remained unmatched. In germline, CDR1 is MNHNS, CDR2 SASEGT. The CDR3 sequence: CASSHPGLAGNGNEQFF. DNA of the CDR3: TGTGCCAGCAGCCACCCTGGACTAGCGGGGAATGGCAATGAGCAGTTCTTC.

This clonotype was counted a few times. V is TRBV4-2 and J is TRBJ2-1; D not certain. CDR3 length: 15 residues. Trimming shortened V by 1 base and J by 10 bases, and 17 bases separated the two germline ends. Germline values: CDR1 LGHNA, CDR2 YNFKEQ. The CDR3 DNA sequence: TGTGCCAGCAGCCAAGCCCGATCAATAGATATCGAGCAGTTCTTC. Protein sequence: CASSQARSIDIEQFF.

The chain is built from TRBV27 and TRBJ2-7; D is unresolved. The CDR3 is made up of 14 amino acids. Trimming took off 4 bases at V and 3 bases at J, with 13 bases between the two ends. The germline V gene encodes CDR1 MNHEY and CDR2 SMNVEV (reference sequence). CDR3 nucleotides: TGTGCCAGCAGTTCTCCCAGCTCCTACTACGAGCAGTACTTC. Amino acids: CASSSPSSYYEQYF.

V is TRBV4-3 and J is TRBJ1-2; D is undetermined. The germline V and J ends were trimmed by 4 bases and 1 base, with 10 bases remaining between them. Looked up from germline, CDR1 is LGHNA and CDR2 is YSLEER. This CDR3 contains 14 residues. CDR3 protein: CASSPDGNNYGYTF. The CDR3 DNA reads as TGCGCCAGCAGCCCAGACGGGAATAACTATGGCTACACCTTC.

In its sample, this clonotype was seen a few times. The chain is built from TRBV27 and TRBJ2-5, with 9 positions matching TRBD1. The CDR3 sequence is 13 residues long. Germline assignment: CDR1 MNHEY and CDR2 SMNVEV (reference sequence). The junction had 2 bases not matched to a gene; V was cut back by 3 bases and J by 6 bases. The CDR3 sequence is CASSFDRGKTQYF. DNA of the CDR3: TGTGCCAGCAGTTTCGACAGGGGGAAGACCCAGTACTTC.

This clonotype was recorded once. The chain employs TRBV6-2 or TRBV6-3 and TRBJ1-1; TRBD1 is a possible D gene (5 bases). The CDR3 has 14 amino acids. With 7 bases removed from V and 7 bases from J, the gap between germline ends came to 19 bases. CDR1 and CDR2 (germline): MNHEY, SVGEGT. CDR3 in amino acids: CASNFPPWGGEAFF. DNA of the CDR3: TGTGCCAGCAACTTTCCGCCCTGGGGGGGTGAAGCTTTCTTT.

This chain links TRBV5-1 with TRBJ2-5; 12 bases fit TRBD2. Matching the DNA end better, TRBJ2-7 makes the J call doubtful. CDR1 is SGHRS, CDR2 YFSETQ, per germline. This CDR3 comprises 16 residues. The CDR3 is CASSELAGGPISEQYF. CDR3 nucleotides: TGCGCCAGCAGCGAACTAGCGGGGGGTCCGATTAGCGAGCAGTACTTC.

V gene TRBV27 combines with J gene TRBJ2-1; TRBD1 aligns across 12 bases. The CDR3 is 15 residues long. Losses at the gene ends were 4 bases for V and 8 bases for J; bases not matched to a gene: 6. Per the germline V gene, CDR1 is MNHEY and CDR2 is SMNVEV (reference sequence). For the CDR3, the DNA is TGTGCCAGCAGTTATGGGACAGGGGGCAAGGATGAGCAGTTCTTC. Translation: CASSYGTGGKDEQFF.

With regard to this clonotype: One end of the junction fails to match germline, which may point to a read error. The J gene is TRBJ1-2, the V gene TRBV29-1; D unresolved. The CDR3 runs to 14 residues. Germline lookup yields CDR1 SQVTM and CDR2 ANQGSEA. CDR3 bases: TGCAGTGTTGGGCCCGGGGATGGGAACTATGGCTACACCTTC. Translation: CSVGPGDGNYGYTF. Variable domain in full (rest from reference TRBV29-1 and TRBJ1-2): SAVISQKPSRDICQRGTSLTIQCQVDSQVTMMFWYRQQPGQSLTLIATANQGSEATYESGFVIDKFPISRPNLTFSTLTVSNMSPEDSSIYLCSVGPGDGNYGYTFGSGTRLTVV.

This chain connects TRBV6-2 or TRBV6-3 to TRBJ1-2; D gene unclear. Germline CDR1 MNHEY, CDR2 SVGEGT. Trimming took 10 bases from V and 8 from J, leaving 8 bases between them. The CDR3 extends over 9 amino acids. This CDR3 is CATGSGYTF. The CDR3, as DNA: TGTGCCACCGGCAGCGGCTACACCTTC.

The chain recombines TRBV12-3 or TRBV12-4 with TRBJ1-1, with D tentatively TRBD1 (6 bases). V was cut by 5 bases and J by 8 bases, with 21 bases left in between. This CDR3 spans 15 amino acids. The DNA of the CDR3 is TGTGCCAGCAGTCTAGGGACCGCGGAGGGGGGGGAAGCTTTCTTT. It specifies CASSLGTAEGGEAFF.